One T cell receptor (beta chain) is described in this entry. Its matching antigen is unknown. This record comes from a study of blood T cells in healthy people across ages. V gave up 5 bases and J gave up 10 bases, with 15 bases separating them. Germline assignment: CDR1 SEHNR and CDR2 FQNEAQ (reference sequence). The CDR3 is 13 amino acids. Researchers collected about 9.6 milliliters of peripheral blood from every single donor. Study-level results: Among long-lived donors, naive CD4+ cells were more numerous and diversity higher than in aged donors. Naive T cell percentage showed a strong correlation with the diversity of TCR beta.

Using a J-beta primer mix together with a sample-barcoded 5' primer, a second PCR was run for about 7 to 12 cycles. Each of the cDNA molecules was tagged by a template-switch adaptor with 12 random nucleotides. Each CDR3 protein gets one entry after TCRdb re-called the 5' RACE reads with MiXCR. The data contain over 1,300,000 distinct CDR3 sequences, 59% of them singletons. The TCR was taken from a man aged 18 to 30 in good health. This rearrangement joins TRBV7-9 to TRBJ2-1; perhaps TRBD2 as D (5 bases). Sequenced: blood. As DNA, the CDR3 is TGTGCCAGCAGCCGAGACGGAGGCTACGAGCAGTTCTTC. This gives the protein CASSRDGGYEQFF.